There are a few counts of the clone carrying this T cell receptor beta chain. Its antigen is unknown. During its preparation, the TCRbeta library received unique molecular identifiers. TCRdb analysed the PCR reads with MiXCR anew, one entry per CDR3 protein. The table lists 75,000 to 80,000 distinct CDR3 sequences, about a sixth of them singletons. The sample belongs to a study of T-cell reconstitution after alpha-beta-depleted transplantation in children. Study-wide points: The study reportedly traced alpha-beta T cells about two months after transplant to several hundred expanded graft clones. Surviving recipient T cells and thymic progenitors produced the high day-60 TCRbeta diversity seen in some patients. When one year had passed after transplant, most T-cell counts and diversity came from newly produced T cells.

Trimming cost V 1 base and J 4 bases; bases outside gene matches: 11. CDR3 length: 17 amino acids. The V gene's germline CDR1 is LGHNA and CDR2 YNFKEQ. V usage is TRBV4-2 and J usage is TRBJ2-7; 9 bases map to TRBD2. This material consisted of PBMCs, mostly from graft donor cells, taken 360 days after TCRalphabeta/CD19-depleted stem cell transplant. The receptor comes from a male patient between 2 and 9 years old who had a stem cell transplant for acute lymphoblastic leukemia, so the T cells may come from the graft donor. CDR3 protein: CASSQALRASGIYEQYF. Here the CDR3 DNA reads TGTGCCAGCAGCCAAGCCCTCAGGGCTAGCGGGATATACGAGCAGTACTTC.